The 7 T cell receptor beta chains presented below share a single source sample, sequenced in a study of shared clonotypes between healthy human individuals. Generated by immunoSEQ multiplex PCR, the TCRdb table keeps only in-frame clones and is missing some. Of roughly 2.4 million clones listed, 90% to 97% were seen once; the top ten hold more than 0.1%. Specimen: naive CD4+ T cells sorted from blood. The subset denotes: CD45RA+ positively selected. These receptors were obtained from a young man in good health.

The chain has TRBV6-5 and TRBJ2-3, with 9 bases that match TRBD1. J was trimmed by 6 bases and V by 6 bases; bases with no gene match: 7. Germline V lookup: CDR1 MNHEY, CDR2 SVGAGI. The CDR3 runs 14 residues. CDR3 coding DNA: TGTGCCAGCAGGACCGGGACAGGGACCGATACGCAGTATTTT. Its translation is CASRTGTGTDTQYF.

This clone was recorded only once. The chain uses TRBV2 and TRBJ2-1; 8 nucleotides agree with TRBD2. The CDR3 has 14 residues. V shed 5 bases, J shed 4 bases, and the junction held 4 bases outside the gene matches. From germline, CDR1 is SNHLY and CDR2 FYNNEI. CDR3 DNA sequence: TGTGCCAGCAGTTTACAGCGGGGGTACAATGAGCAGTTCTTC. Translating it yields CASSLQRGYNEQFF.

This chain links TRBV30 with TRBJ1-3, with D perhaps matching TRBD1 (6 bases). V was pared by 1 base and J by 3 bases, with 7 bases between. This CDR3 comprises 13 residues. Germline V lookup: CDR1 GTSNPN, CDR2 SVGIG (reference sequence). CDR3 region: CAWSDRVGNTIYF. In DNA form, the CDR3 reads TGTGCCTGGAGTGACAGGGTTGGAAACACCATATATTTT.

The V gene is TRBV10-3, the J gene TRBJ1-3, with a weak D call TRBD1 (6 bases). V was trimmed by 6 bases and J by 0 bases, leaving 9 bases between them. Per germline, CDR1 ENHRY and CDR2 SYGVKD. The CDR3 totals 14 residues. The CDR3 region has the DNA TGTGCCATCAGCCAGGGGCACTCTGGAAACACCATATATTTT. Residues: CAISQGHSGNTIYF.

The V call is TRBV20-1, the J call TRBJ2-5; D call uncertain. The V end was cut by 6 bases, the J end by 5 bases, with 10 bases between. Germline V CDR1 and CDR2: DFQATT, SNEGSKA (reference sequence). The CDR3 is 11 amino acids. The CDR3 region has the DNA TGCAGTGCGGCCCTGGCGGAGACCCAGTACTTC. Encoded protein: CSAALAETQYF.

The V gene is TRBV6-1, the J gene TRBJ2-7; TRBD1 is a possible D gene (5 bases). This CDR3 has 15 residues. The V end was cut by 3 bases, the J end by 2 bases, with 14 bases between. From germline, CDR1 is MNHNS and CDR2 SASEGT. CDR3 DNA sequence: TGTGCCAGCAGTGATTTTAGGGCAGGGACCTACGAGCAGTACTTC. Encoded protein: CASSDFRAGTYEQYF.

The chain links TRBV5-1 to TRBJ2-7, with 11 bases fitting TRBD1. Trimming removed 3 bases from V and 7 bases from J; junction bases left unmatched: 6. The CDR3 runs to 14 residues. Germline V gene lookup returns CDR1 SGHRS and CDR2 YFSETQ. The DNA for the CDR3 is TGCGCCAGCAGCTGGACAGGGGGCCCGTTTGAGCAGTACTTC. Translation: CASSWTGGPFEQYF.